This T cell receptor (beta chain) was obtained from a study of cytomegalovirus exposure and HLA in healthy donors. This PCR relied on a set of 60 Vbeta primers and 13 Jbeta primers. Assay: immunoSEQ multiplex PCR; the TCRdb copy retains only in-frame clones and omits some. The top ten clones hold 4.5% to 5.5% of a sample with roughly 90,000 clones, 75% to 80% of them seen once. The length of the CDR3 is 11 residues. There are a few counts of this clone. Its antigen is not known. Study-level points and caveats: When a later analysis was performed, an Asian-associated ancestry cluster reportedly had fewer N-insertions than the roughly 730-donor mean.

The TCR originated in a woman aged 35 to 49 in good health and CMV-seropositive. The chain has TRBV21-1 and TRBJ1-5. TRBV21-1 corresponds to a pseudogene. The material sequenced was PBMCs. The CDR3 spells CASSSLRPQHF. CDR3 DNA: TGTGCCAGCAGCTCCCTCCGGCCCCAGCATTTT.